This TCR beta chain was documented in a study of Graves' ophthalmopathy and Graves' hyperthyroidism (dated by TCRdb to 2016 to 2019). In the study overall: Peripheral blood samples were taken at the time of initial diagnosis, before any treatment was given. For independent validation, a separate cohort was made up of some 19 hyperthyroidism patients plus 17 patients who later progressed from hyperthyroidism to ophthalmopathy. In total, around 140 blood samples were TCR-sequenced: approximately 42 ophthalmopathy, over 70 hyperthyroidism and approximately 17 hyperthyroidism-to-ophthalmopathy patients. TCR beta repertoire signatures were used to distinguish Graves' ophthalmopathy from Graves' hyperthyroidism and to predict progression to ophthalmopathy. In roughly 6 hyperthyroidism patients, T-cell repertoires of thyroid tissue and blood were compared. To explore V-J signatures distinguishing ophthalmopathy from hyperthyroidism, a discovery set of around 97 patients (around 42 ophthalmopathy, some 57 stable hyperthyroidism) was enrolled. Following sample collection, hyperthyroidism patients were given methimazole at a starting dose of 30 mg daily, and ophthalmopathy patients were given high-dose intravenous methylprednisolone.

Between the V and J ends, shortened by 4 bases and 6 bases respectively, the junction contains 16 bases. CDR1 ENHRY and CDR2 SYGVKD were looked up in the germline V gene. The CDR3 has 14 amino acids, counting the end cysteine and phenylalanine. Just the 42-base CDR3 DNA is kept, in frame starting at base 1. TCR beta CDR3 regions were amplified from RNA transcripts for repertoire sequencing. The first round of RT-PCR was done with HTBI primers and the Qiagen OneStep RT-PCR kit, and was followed by a second round of multiplex PCR, then size selection and purification. Sequencing of the libraries was carried out on an Illumina HiSeq2000 in paired-end mode with 100 bp reads. As for the original processing: SOAPnuke was used to process the reads, throwing out any read that had adapters, had uncalled bases, had a mean Phred below 15, or lacked an exact constant-primer or identifier match. High-quality paired reads were merged with COPE v1.2.5. Clonotypes were defined as unique nucleotide sequences and were aligned to IMGT TRB V, D and J references using MiTCR v1.1. The analysis was limited to V-J combinations with a frequency above 0.0001, which together covered around 99% of the repertoires. For each V-J combination, a TCR clonal expansion and chaos score was defined as F50 clonal expansion divided by the chaos observed in the TCRdist matrix. Welch's t-statistics and random forest were used to reduce the features to approximately 13 V-J combinations, which were then used as input to a naive Bayes classifier. Thyroid-blood repertoire similarity was quantified with the Morisita-Horn index. The raw public data were reprocessed by TCRdb itself: fastp quality trimming at Q25, MiXCR clonotype calling, in-frame beta chains only. CDR3 protein sequences are deduplicated, and each keeps its most common genes and DNA. TCRdb, not the original authors, processed these V and J calls. The sample contains 740,000 or so distinct CDR3 sequences, roughly two fifths of them found a single time. The ten largest clones add up to roughly 46% of the sample.

What the study reported, not specific to this receptor: In validation, the model predicted ophthalmopathy progression with 70.59% sensitivity and less than 80% specificity; about a dozen predicted patients were CT-confirmed with GO in a median of roughly 6.8 months. In cross-validation, the 13-signature model distinguished ophthalmopathy from stable hyperthyroidism with around 90% sensitivity and roughly 81% specificity, while in the test set the corresponding values were approximately 79% and 70%. Sample size was not statistically predetermined, and group allocation was not concealed from the investigators. Most expanded thyroid clonotypes with a frequency above 0.001 also appeared in blood, which suggests that blood repertoires may reflect the immune response in the thyroid.

Comments on this clonotype: The target of this receptor is not known. Base-call qualities are not available, and no considerably larger clone is one nucleotide away.

Ophthalmopathy patients had moderately to severely active disease, Clinical Activity Score of at least 3, NOSPECS grade of at least 4, and disease duration under 3 months. Patients with other autoimmune diseases, uncontrolled infections, pregnancy or lactation were excluded. Diagnosis relied on clinical symptoms, serum thyroxine, TRAb, thyroid ultrasound and orbital computed tomography. Ficoll-Paque density gradient centrifugation was used to isolate PBMCs from approximately 10 ml of fresh peripheral blood. Total RNA was extracted using Trizol reagent, and RNA quality was checked on an Agilent 2100 Bioanalyzer.

Sequenced material: peripheral blood. Recombination joined TRBV10-3 with TRBJ2-7; the D gene is possibly TRBD1 or TRBD2, each agreeing over 7 bases. The sequence came from an adult man with Graves' ophthalmopathy. The CDR3 corresponds to CAISVRGGEAEQYF. The sequenced DNA: TGTGCCATCAGTGTCAGGGGGGGCGAGGCCGAGCAGTACTTC.